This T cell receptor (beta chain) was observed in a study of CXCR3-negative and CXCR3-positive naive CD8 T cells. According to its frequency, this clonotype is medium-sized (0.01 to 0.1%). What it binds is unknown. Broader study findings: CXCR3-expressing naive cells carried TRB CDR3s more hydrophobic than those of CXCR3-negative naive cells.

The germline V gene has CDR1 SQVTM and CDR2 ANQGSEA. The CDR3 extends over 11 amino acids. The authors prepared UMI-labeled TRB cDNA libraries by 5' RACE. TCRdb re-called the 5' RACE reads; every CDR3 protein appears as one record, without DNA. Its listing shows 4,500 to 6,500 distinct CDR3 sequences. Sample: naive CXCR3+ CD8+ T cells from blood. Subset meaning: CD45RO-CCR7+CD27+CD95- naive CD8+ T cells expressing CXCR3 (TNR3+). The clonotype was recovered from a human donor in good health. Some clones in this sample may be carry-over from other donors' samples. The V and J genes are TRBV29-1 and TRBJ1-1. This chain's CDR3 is CSAGRSTEAFF.